This T cell receptor (beta chain) was recovered during a study of control samples from healthy donors and cancer patients. The CDR3 loop spans 14 amino acids. CDR1 MGHRA and CDR2 YSYEKL come from the germline V gene. The ends were cut back, 1 base at V and 2 bases at J, with 6 bases in the middle. TCRdb's table, derived via immunoSEQ multiplex PCR, lists solely in-frame clones and lacks some. The table includes about 110,000 clones, approximately 84% detected once. Sequenced material: blood. The chain joins TRBV4-1 to TRBJ2-1, with unresolved D. This clonotype originated in a man between 18 and 29 years old in good health. CDR3 amino acids: CASSQVRTYNEQFF. The CDR3 region has the DNA TGCGCCAGCAGCCAAGTAAGGACCTACAATGAGCAGTTCTTC.